The T cell receptor beta chain described here comes from a study of T cell repertoires in cytomegalovirus infection. Across the study: Public TCR beta signatures indicated both CMV infection and matching HLA type.

A few counts support this clonotype. Antigen: not known. TCRdb re-analysed the reads in MiXCR, keeping a single row per CDR3 protein. The table has under 90,000 distinct CDR3 sequences, 20% to 25% seen once. The study's findings and limits: Identification of carriers of CMV plus the relevant HLA was achieved through cumulative public TCR beta family frequency. Predominance within the ex vivo response was attributable to HLA-C-restricted CMV-specific TCR beta clonotypes.

The CDR3 consists of 16 residues. Losses at the gene ends were 5 bases for V and 8 bases for J; bases not matched to a gene: 9. Germline loops: CDR1 SGHVT, CDR2 SQSDAQ. This clonotype was obtained from a human donor in good health (CMV status not recorded). Some clones in this sample may be carry-over from other donors' samples. J is TRBJ2-1 and V is TRBV7-4; 13 bases are a match to TRBD2. The sequencing sample was made of PBMCs, sequenced either directly or after in vitro stimulation (not recorded which). The CDR3 here is CASSPAGLAGDYEQFF. The CDR3, as DNA: TGTGCCAGCAGCCCTGCCGGACTAGCGGGAGATTATGAGCAGTTCTTC.